The TCR beta chain described here comes from a study of tumor and adjacent non-tumor tissue in lung cancer. Study-level information: The patients, roughly 9 men and roughly 5 women, were roughly 30 to 80 with stage I to III disease.

Findings of the study overall: Normal lung showed higher cumulative top 100 clone frequency than tumor. Significantly higher TCR diversity was found in tumor than normal lung.

In its sample, this clonotype was seen a few times. What it binds is unknown. No cell sorting was done before RNA was extracted from the tissue. This non-tumor lung sample came from over 3 cm beyond the tumor edge. TCRbeta libraries were built with three rounds of nested PCR, modified from ARM-PCR. TCRdb reanalysed the multiplex PCR reads using MiXCR and keeps one entry per CDR3 protein. Altogether 81,000 or so distinct CDR3 sequences are present, approximately 80% being singletons, with the ten largest covering about 51%. Germline V CDR1 and CDR2: MNHEY, SVGAGI. V was cut by 8 bases and J by 0 bases, with 11 bases left in between. The CDR3 runs 13 residues.

Sequenced sample: distant non-tumor lung tissue. The chain couples TRBV6-5 to TRBJ2-7; D is unresolved. The clonotype was recovered from a man between 60 and 70 years old with non-small cell lung cancer. The CDR3 sequence: CASLRLGSYEQYF. In DNA form, the CDR3 reads TGTGCCAGCCTGCGACTGGGCTCCTACGAGCAGTACTTC.